The sequence of this T cell receptor beta chain was determined in a study of cytomegalovirus exposure and HLA in healthy donors. Study conclusions and caveats: Most of the CMV-associated TCR beta chains (in a later analysis) appeared to be HLA-restricted.

V lost 7 bases to trimming and J lost 6 bases, with 19 bases between them. The CDR3 sequence is 15 residues long. Germline CDR1 reads MNHNS; CDR2 reads SASEGT. A multiplex PCR was run with 60 Vbeta primers and 13 Jbeta primers. Profiled with immunoSEQ multiplex PCR; TCRdb holds only in-frame clones, not every one. The repertoire has 130,000 to 150,000 clones, around 78% of them found once; the top ten carry 1.5% to 2%. This clone was counted only a few times. The antigen is undetermined. The sequencing input was PBMCs. The clonotype originates from a woman under 30 in good health and CMV-seronegative. V gene TRBV6-1 combines with J gene TRBJ1-5, with TRBD1 as a possible D gene (6 bases). The CDR3 bases are TGTGCCAGCATGGGGCCCGAGGGGGATTCTCAGCCCCAGCATTTT. It is translated as CASMGPEGDSQPQHF.